These T cell receptor beta chains were read from a single sample in a study of a mutant IDH1 vaccine in newly diagnosed glioma. Repertoires were generated with immunoSEQ multiplex PCR, while TCRdb's copy carries only in-frame clones and drops some. The data contain around 25,000 clones, about 78% of them singletons. Which antigens these TCRs recognize remains unknown. The starting material was PBMCs, obtained from a glioma patient whose treatment included an IDH1 peptide vaccine. Receptors originate from a young woman with glioma. CDR3s include the opening cysteine and the closing phenylalanine or tryptophan. Fields, in order: J gene, V gene, clone size, D gene, CDR3 protein, CDR3 DNA. A D gene is named only where the DNA matches it firmly. A row's size may be missing; if present it is once, few, many or a size class.

j_gene: TRBJ1-1
v_gene: TRBV6-5
abundance: once
d_gene: TRBD1
CDR3aa: CASAGGGVTEAFF
CDR3nt: TGTGCCAGCGCAGGGGGCGGTGTCACTGAAGCTTTCTTT

j_gene: TRBJ1-1
v_gene: TRBV6-6
abundance: NA
d_gene: NA
CDR3aa: CASSYRAGDEAFF
CDR3nt: TGTGCCAGCAGTTACCGCGCCGGAGATGAAGCTTTCTTT

j_gene: TRBJ1-1
v_gene: TRBV2
abundance: NA
d_gene: NA
CDR3aa: CASRKREGGNTEAFF
CDR3nt: TGTGCCAGCAGGAAGAGGGAGGGAGGGAACACTGAAGCTTTCTTT

j_gene: TRBJ2-3
v_gene: TRBV11-2
abundance: NA
d_gene: TRBD2
CDR3aa: CASSPRGRGPSTDTQYF
CDR3nt: TGTGCCAGCAGCCCGCGGGGGAGGGGACCTAGCACAGATACGCAGTATTTT

j_gene: TRBJ2-5
v_gene: TRBV19
abundance: NA
d_gene: NA
CDR3aa: CASSAGGGQAYQETQYF
CDR3nt: TGTGCCAGTAGTGCAGGGGGGGGACAGGCGTACCAAGAGACCCAGTACTTC

j_gene: TRBJ1-1
v_gene: TRBV12-5
abundance: NA
d_gene: NA
CDR3aa: CASAPTGYTEAFF
CDR3nt: TGTGCTAGTGCCCCGACAGGTTACACTGAAGCTTTCTTT

j_gene: TRBJ1-1
v_gene: TRBV29-1
abundance: NA
d_gene: NA
CDR3aa: CSVDRFPGPRRGTEAFF
CDR3nt: TGCAGCGTTGATAGGTTCCCGGGACCCCGCCGGGGCACTGAAGCTTTCTTT

j_gene: TRBJ2-5
v_gene: TRBV18
abundance: once
d_gene: TRBD1
CDR3aa: CASSWTGASQETQYF
CDR3nt: TGTGCCAGCTCATGGACAGGGGCCTCGCAAGAGACCCAGTACTTC

j_gene: TRBJ1-4
v_gene: TRBV25-1
abundance: NA
d_gene: TRBD1
CDR3aa: CASSASWGQGRGEKLFF
CDR3nt: TGTGCCAGCAGTGCCTCGTGGGGACAGGGGCGAGGCGAAAAACTGTTTTTT

j_gene: TRBJ1-4
v_gene: TRBV19
abundance: NA
d_gene: NA
CDR3aa: CATYRHGQKVATNEKLFF
CDR3nt: TGTGCCACCTACAGACACGGACAGAAAGTTGCAACTAATGAAAAACTGTTTTTT

j_gene: TRBJ1-2
v_gene: TRBV7-9
abundance: NA
d_gene: NA
CDR3aa: CASSLKDSAHGYTF
CDR3nt: TGTGCCAGCAGCTTAAAGGACAGCGCCCATGGCTACACCTTC

j_gene: TRBJ1-1
v_gene: TRBV11-3
abundance: NA
d_gene: TRBD1
CDR3aa: CASSNRQGMNTEAFF
CDR3nt: TGTGCCAGCAGCAACCGACAGGGTATGAACACTGAAGCTTTCTTT

j_gene: TRBJ1-5
v_gene: TRBV6-6
abundance: NA
d_gene: NA
CDR3aa: CASTAGDQPQHF
CDR3nt: TGTGCCAGCACCGCGGGCGATCAGCCCCAGCATTTT

j_gene: TRBJ2-4
v_gene: TRBV19
abundance: NA
d_gene: NA
CDR3aa: CASSIRDITLNIQYF
CDR3nt: TGTGCCAGTAGTATTCGGGACATCACCTTAAACATTCAGTACTTC

j_gene: TRBJ2-3
v_gene: TRBV6-5
abundance: once
d_gene: NA
CDR3aa: CASSYSTAGLDTQYF
CDR3nt: TGTGCCAGCAGTTACTCTACTGCGGGGCTGGATACGCAGTATTTT

j_gene: TRBJ2-2
v_gene: TRBV4-2
abundance: NA
d_gene: TRBD1
CDR3aa: CASSQDVGGDTGELFF
CDR3nt: TGTGCCAGCAGCCAAGATGTAGGGGGCGACACCGGGGAGCTGTTTTTT

j_gene: TRBJ2-1
v_gene: TRBV5-1
abundance: medium-sized
d_gene: TRBD2
CDR3aa: CASSKPLAGYYNEQFF
CDR3nt: TGCGCCAGCAGCAAGCCACTAGCGGGGTACTACAATGAGCAGTTCTTC

j_gene: TRBJ1-5
v_gene: TRBV9
abundance: NA
d_gene: NA
CDR3aa: CASSATASNQPQHF
CDR3nt: TGTGCCAGCAGCGCGACAGCTAGCAATCAGCCCCAGCATTTT

j_gene: TRBJ2-7
v_gene: TRBV27
abundance: NA
d_gene: NA
CDR3aa: CASSETGIATEQYF
CDR3nt: TGTGCCAGCAGTGAAACAGGGATCGCCACCGAGCAGTACTTC